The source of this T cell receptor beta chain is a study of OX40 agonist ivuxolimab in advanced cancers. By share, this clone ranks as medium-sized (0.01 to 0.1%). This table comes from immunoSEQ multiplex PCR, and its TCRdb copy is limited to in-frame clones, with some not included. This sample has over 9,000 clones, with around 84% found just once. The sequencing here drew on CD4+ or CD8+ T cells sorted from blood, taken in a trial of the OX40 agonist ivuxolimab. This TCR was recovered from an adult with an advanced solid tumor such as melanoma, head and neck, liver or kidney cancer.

This CDR3 is CAGGGGTSTDTQYF. The CDR3 region has the DNA TGCGCCGGCGGGGGCGGGACGAGCACAGATACGCAGTATTTT. V and J are TRBV10-2 and TRBJ2-3, with D tentatively TRBD2 (7 bases). CDR1 is WSHSY and CDR2 is SAAADI in the germline V gene. V lost 11 bases and J 0 bases, leaving 15 bases between the germline ends. This CDR3 has 14 amino acids.